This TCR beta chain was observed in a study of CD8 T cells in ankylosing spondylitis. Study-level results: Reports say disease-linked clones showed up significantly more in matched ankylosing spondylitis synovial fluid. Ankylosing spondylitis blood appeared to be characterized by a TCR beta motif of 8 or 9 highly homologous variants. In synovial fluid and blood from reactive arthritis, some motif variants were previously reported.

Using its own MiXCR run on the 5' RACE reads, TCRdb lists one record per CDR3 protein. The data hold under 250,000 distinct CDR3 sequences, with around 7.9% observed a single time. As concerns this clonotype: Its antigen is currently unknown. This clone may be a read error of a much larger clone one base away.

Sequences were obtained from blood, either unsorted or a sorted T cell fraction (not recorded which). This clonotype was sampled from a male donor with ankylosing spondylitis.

The CDR3 spells CASSLGSGPYEQYF. CDR3 DNA: TGTGCCAGCAGCTTAGGTTCAGGTCCCTACGAGCAGTACTTC. The V and J genes are TRBV7-6 and TRBJ2-7; D unresolved. The CDR3 length is 14 residues. Germline values: CDR1 SGHVS, CDR2 FNYEAQ. The germline V and J ends were trimmed by 1 base and 2 bases, with 9 bases remaining between them.